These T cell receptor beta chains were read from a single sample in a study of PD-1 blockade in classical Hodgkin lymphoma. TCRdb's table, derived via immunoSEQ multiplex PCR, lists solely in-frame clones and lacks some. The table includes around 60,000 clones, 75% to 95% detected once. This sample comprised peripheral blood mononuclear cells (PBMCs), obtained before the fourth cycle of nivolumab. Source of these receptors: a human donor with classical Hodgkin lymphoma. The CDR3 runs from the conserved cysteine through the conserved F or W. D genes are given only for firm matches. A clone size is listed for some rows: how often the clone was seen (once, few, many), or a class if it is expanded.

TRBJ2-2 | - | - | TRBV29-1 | TGCAGCGTTGCGGGGTTAAACGGGGAGCTGTTTTTT | CSVAGLNGELFF
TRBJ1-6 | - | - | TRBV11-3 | TGTGCCAGCAGCTTAAGTGGGGGTTCACCCCTCCACTTT | CASSLSGGSPLHF
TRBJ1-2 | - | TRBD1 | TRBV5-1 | TGCGCCAGCAGCCACCCGACAGGGGGGGTTCTTGGCTACACCTTC | CASSHPTGGVLGYTF
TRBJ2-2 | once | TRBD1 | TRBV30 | TGTGCCTGGAGTGTGTGGGGGACAGGGAACACCGGGGAGCTGTTTTTT | CAWSVWGTGNTGELFF
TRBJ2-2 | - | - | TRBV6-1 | TGTGCCAGCAGTGCTAAGACTAGCACCGGGGAGCTGTTTTTT | CASSAKTSTGELFF
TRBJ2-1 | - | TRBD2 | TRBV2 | TGTGCCAGCAGTGACCCCATAGCGGGCCAGGATCCGTTCTTC | CASSDPIAGQDPFF
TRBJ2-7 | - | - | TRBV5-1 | TGCGCCAGCAGCTTTACCTTATCGACAGCACCTATCTACGAGCAGTACTTC | CASSFTLSTAPIYEQYF
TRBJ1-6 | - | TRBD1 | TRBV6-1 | TGTGCCAGCAGCCTGACAGGGGGCGTGGATTCACCCCTCCACTTT | CASSLTGGVDSPLHF
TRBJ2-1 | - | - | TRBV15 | TGTGCCACCAGCAGAGATATCGGACTGCAAAACAATGAGCAGTTCTTC | CATSRDIGLQNNEQFF
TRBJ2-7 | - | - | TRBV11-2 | TGTGCCAGCAGCTGGGTGGGAGGGGGAGGCGAGCAGTACTTC | CASSWVGGGGEQYF
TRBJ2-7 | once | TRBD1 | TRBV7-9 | TGTGCCAGCAGCTATGACCGGGACAGACCCTACGAGCAGTACTTC | CASSYDRDRPYEQYF
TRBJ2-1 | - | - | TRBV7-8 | TGTGCCAGCAGCTCCGTCCCGAGACCAAGCTCCTACAATGAGCAGTTCTTC | CASSSVPRPSSYNEQFF
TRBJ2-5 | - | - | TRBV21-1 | TGTGCCAGCTACAGGAGCGGGGGGTCTCGGAGGGATACCCAGTACTTC | CASYRSGGSRRDTQYF
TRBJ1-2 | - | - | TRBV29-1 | TGCAGTGTTGGGAGCAGGAGGGATGGCTACACCTTC | CSVGSRRDGYTF
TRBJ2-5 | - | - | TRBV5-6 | TGTGCCAGCAGCTTGGTAGGGCGAACAGGGTCCCAAGAGACCCAGTACTTC | CASSLVGRTGSQETQYF
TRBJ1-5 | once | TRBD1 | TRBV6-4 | TGTGCCAGCGCACCGGGACAGGGGGCGGAGGGCAATCAGCCCCAGCATTTT | CASAPGQGAEGNQPQHF
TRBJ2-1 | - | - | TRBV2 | TGTGCCAGCAGGGAAGACAATGAGCAGTTCTTC | CASREDNEQFF
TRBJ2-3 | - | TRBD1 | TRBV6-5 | TGTGCCAGCAGTTACGGGACAGCCTTCACAGATACGCAGTATTTT | CASSYGTAFTDTQYF
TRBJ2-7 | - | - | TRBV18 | TGTGCCAGCTCACCGGTGGGGAGGACGGATTCGTACGAGCAGTACTTC | CASSPVGRTDSYEQYF
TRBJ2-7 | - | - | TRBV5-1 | TGCGCCAGCAGCTCCCCGGGAGCGATCTACGAGCAGTACTTC | CASSSPGAIYEQYF
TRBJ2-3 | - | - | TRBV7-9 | TGTGCCAGCAGCTTAGTGGGGGGCACAGATACGCAGTATTTT | CASSLVGGTDTQYF
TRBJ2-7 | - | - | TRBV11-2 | TGTGCCAGCAGCTTAAATGGCGAGCAGTACTTC | CASSLNGEQYF
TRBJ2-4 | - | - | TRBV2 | TGTGCCAGCAGTCCGGGAGCCAAAAACATTCAGTACTTC | CASSPGAKNIQYF
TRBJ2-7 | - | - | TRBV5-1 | TGCGCCAGCAGCTTGGGAAGCCGGAACGAGCAGTACTTC | CASSLGSRNEQYF
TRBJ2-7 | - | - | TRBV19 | TGTGCCAGCCAAAAACCCGGGAGCCCCTACGAGCAGTACTTC | CASQKPGSPYEQYF
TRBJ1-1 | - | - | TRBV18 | TGTGCCAGCTCACCAGAGGCAGTAACAGGTAACACTGAAGCTTTCTTT | CASSPEAVTGNTEAFF
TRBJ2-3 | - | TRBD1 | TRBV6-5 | TGTGCCAGCAGTTACGGACAGGGAACAGATACGCAGTATTTT | CASSYGQGTDTQYF
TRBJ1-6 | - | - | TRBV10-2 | TGCGCCAGCAACCCCTACGGCTTGGATTCACCCCTCCACTTT | CASNPYGLDSPLHF
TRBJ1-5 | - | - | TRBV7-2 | TGTGCCAGCAGCTTACGGCCCTCCCGGGGGCCCCAGCATTTT | CASSLRPSRGPQHF
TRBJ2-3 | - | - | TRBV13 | TGTGCCAGCAGCCTACTTTCCCGACACACAGATACGCAGTATTTT | CASSLLSRHTDTQYF
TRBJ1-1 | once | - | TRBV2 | TGTGCCAGCAGACAAACAGGCCCCTCAACCGAAGCTTTCTTT | CASRQTGPSTEAFF
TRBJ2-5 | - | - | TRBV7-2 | TGTGCCAGCAGCTTACACGCGGAGACCCAGTACTTC | CASSLHAETQYF
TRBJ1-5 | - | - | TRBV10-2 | TGCGCCAGCCAGCACGGAGATCAGCCCCAGCATTTT | CASQHGDQPQHF
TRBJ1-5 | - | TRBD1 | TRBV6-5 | TGTGCCAGCGCCGGGACAGGGGGGCCGCCCCAGCATTTT | CASAGTGGPPQHF
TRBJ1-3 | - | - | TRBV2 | TGTGCCAGCAGTGAAGCCCCGTTCTCTGGAAACACCATATATTTT | CASSEAPFSGNTIYF
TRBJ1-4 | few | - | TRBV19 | TGTGCCAGTAGGTCCCAATATGAAAAACTGTTTTTT | CASRSQYEKLFF
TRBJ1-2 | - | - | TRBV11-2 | TGTGCCAGCAGGCCTCCATCGGGGAAAGAAGGCTACACCTTC | CASRPPSGKEGYTF
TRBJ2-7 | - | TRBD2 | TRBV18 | TGTGCCAGCTCACTCACACCGGCTAGCGGGGGACCTGACGAGCAGTACTTC | CASSLTPASGGPDEQYF
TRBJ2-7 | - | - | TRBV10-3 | TGTGCCATCAGTGAGTTCCTTAATAGTCCCTACGAGCAGTACTTC | CAISEFLNSPYEQYF
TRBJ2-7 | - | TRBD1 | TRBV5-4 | TGTGCCAGCAGCTTGGGTAGGGATCCCCAGGGGGACTACGAGCAGTACTTC | CASSLGRDPQGDYEQYF
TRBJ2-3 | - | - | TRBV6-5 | TGTGCCAGCAGTCTTAAGGGCACAGATACGCAGTATTTT | CASSLKGTDTQYF
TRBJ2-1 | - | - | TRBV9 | TGTGCCAGCAGCGTATCGGGGGGCCAAGGTGATGAGCAGTTCTTC | CASSVSGGQGDEQFF
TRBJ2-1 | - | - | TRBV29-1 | TGCAGCGTCCAAAGCTTGGGAAATGAGCAGTTCTTC | CSVQSLGNEQFF
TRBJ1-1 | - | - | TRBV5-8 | TGTGCCAGCAGTTGGGTTGTGGACACTGAAGCTTTCTTT | CASSWVVDTEAFF
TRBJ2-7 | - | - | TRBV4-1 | TGCGCCAGCAGCCTTGGACACCACTCTCGCGAGCAGTACTTC | CASSLGHHSREQYF
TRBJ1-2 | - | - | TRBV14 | TGTGCCAGCAGCCAAGATATTTTTTGGGGGGCGCAGGGCTACACCTTC | CASSQDIFWGAQGYTF
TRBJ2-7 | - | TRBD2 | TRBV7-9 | TGTGCCAGCAGTTCCCGCGAGCGGGGGGGCTCCGAGCAGTACTTC | CASSSRERGGSEQYF
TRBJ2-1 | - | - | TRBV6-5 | TGTGCCAGCAGTCGAACCGGGGCCACGGGCAATGAGCAGTTCTTC | CASSRTGATGNEQFF
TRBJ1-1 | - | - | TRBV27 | TGTGCCAGCTCGAGAACCCCCACTGAAGCTTTCTTT | CASSRTPTEAFF
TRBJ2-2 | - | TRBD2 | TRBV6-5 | TGTGCCAGCAGTTTAGCGGGGACCGGGGAGCTGTTTTTT | CASSLAGTGELFF
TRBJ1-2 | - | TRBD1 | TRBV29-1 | TGCAGCGTGGTACAGGGGAACTATGGCTACACCTTC | CSVVQGNYGYTF
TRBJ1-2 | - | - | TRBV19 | TGTGCCAGTTTCAATAGCCTACACGAAAATGGCTACACCTTC | CASFNSLHENGYTF
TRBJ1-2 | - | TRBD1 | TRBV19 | TGTGCCAGTAGTATCGGTAGGGGACAGGTCTATGGCTACACCTTC | CASSIGRGQVYGYTF
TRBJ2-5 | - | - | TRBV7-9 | TGTGCCACCGGCAACCTCCAAGAGACCCAGTACTTC | CATGNLQETQYF
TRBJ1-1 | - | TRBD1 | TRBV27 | TGTGCCAGCAGGGGAGGGGGCCCGAACACTGAAGCTTTCTTT | CASRGGGPNTEAFF
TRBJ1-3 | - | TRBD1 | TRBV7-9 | TGTGCCAGCAGCCTCTGGCGGGTACCCGACCGGGACAGGTTAAACACCATATATTTT | CASSLWRVPDRDRLNTIYF
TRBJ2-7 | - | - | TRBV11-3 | TGTGCCAGCAGTCCAAGGGGGGGCGAGCAGTACTTC | CASSPRGGEQYF
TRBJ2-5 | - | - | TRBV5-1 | TGCGCCAACCCGGATATCGAAGAGACCCAGTACTTC | CANPDIEETQYF